The sequence of this T cell receptor beta chain was determined in a study of blood T cell repertoires in COVID-19. Looking at the study overall: Acute-phase and convalescent COVID-19 samples originated in the United States, Italy and Spain.

Repertoires were generated with immunoSEQ multiplex PCR, while TCRdb's copy carries only in-frame clones and drops some. The repertoire holds approximately 150,000 clones, with over 85% as singletons. Sequenced input: peripheral blood. The sequence was collected from a man between 60 and 75 years old with active or convalescent COVID-19.

In DNA form, the CDR3 reads TGTGCCAGCTCGGGTAGCGTGACGTTCTTC. It codes for CASSGSVTFF. The rearrangement joins TRBV7-9 to TRBJ2-1, with D perhaps TRBD2 (5 bases). The V end lost 8 bases, the J end lost 15 bases, and 14 bases lay between the germline ends. The CDR3 is made up of 10 amino acids. CDR1 is SEHNR and CDR2 is FQNEAQ in the germline V gene (reference sequence).